This TCR beta chain is from a study of CD8+ T cells in alopecia areata. The wider study: Patients in the study were on tofacitinib for 6 to 18 months, then off it for 6 months. The study, taken as a whole, reports: Compared with normal scalp, lesional scalp had higher clonality and more expanded CD8+ clones.

The sequencing template was cDNA reverse transcribed from extracted RNA. Sequencing used immunoSEQ multiplex PCR; TCRdb keeps in-frame clones, though not all of them. The sample shows nearly 95,000 clones, more than 65% of them seen only once. This clone was picked up one time. Its matching antigen is unknown. Germline V gene lookup returns CDR1 GTSNPN and CDR2 SVGIG (reference sequence). Germline trimming cut 2 bases from V and 4 bases from J; bases unmatched to any gene: 13. CDR3 length: 16 residues. Treatment specified: oral pan-JAK inhibitor, 5-10 mg twice daily. Punch biopsies of lesional scalp, plus peripheral blood, were taken from alopecia areata patients.

The chain links TRBV30 to TRBJ1-2; 7 nucleotides line up with TRBD1. The receptor was isolated from a human donor with alopecia areata. The sequencing used CD8+ T cells sorted from blood, collected at week 44, from a patient treated with tofacitinib. The CDR3 region has the DNA TGTGCCTGGAGTCTCCTCGTCACAGGGGATTTCTATGGCTACACCTTC. Protein sequence: CAWSLLVTGDFYGYTF.